The 8 T cell receptor beta chains reported below all come from one sample, sequenced in a study of shared clonotypes between healthy human individuals. CD8 cells regarded as naive lacked CD45RO, were positively chosen for CCR7, and omitted terminally differentiated effector memory CD45RA+ cells. TCRdb keeps only in-frame clones here, not all; method: immunoSEQ multiplex PCR. Of over 2,000,000 clones in the sample, around 93% were seen once. Source material: naive CD8+ T cells from PBMCs. All receptors derive from a man aged 18 to 30 in good health. Some clones in this sample may be carry-over from other donors' samples.

CDR3 in DNA: TGTGCCAGCAGCTCGGACTCCAGCACAGATACGCAGTATTTT. It encodes CASSSDSSTDTQYF. This chain connects TRBV7-2 to TRBJ2-3; TRBD2 might be the D (5 bases). The CDR3 spans 14 residues. The germline V gene encodes CDR1 SGHTA and CDR2 FQGNSA. V lost 4 bases and J lost 0, with 8 bases in between. Full variable domain (remainder filled in from reference TRBV7-2 and TRBJ2-3): GAGVSQSPSNKVTEKGKDVELRCDPISGHTALYWYRQSLGQGLEFLIYFQGNSAPDKSGLPSDRFSAERTGGSVSTLTIQRTQQEDSAVYLCASSSDSSTDTQYFGPGTRLTVL.

The chain employs TRBV27 and TRBJ2-3; 12 nucleotides line up with TRBD2. CDR1 and CDR2 (germline): MNHEY, SMNVEV (reference sequence). The J segment lost 4 bases and the V segment lost 6 bases, leaving 8 bases of the junction unmatched. The CDR3 length is 16 residues. The chain's CDR3 is CASSPETSGSPDTQYF. In DNA, the CDR3 is TGTGCCAGCAGCCCCGAGACTAGCGGGAGCCCAGATACGCAGTATTTT.

This chain uses TRBV5-8 with TRBJ1-2, with D perhaps TRBD1 (5 bases). Trimming pared 4 bases from V and 4 bases from J, leaving 17 bases between. Germline values: CDR1 SGHTS, CDR2 YDEGEE. CDR3 length: 15 residues. Here the CDR3 DNA reads TGTGCCAGCAGCCTTGAGACCAGGGCCATCTATGGCTACACCTTC. Translating it yields CASSLETRAIYGYTF. The full variable domain, with the rest looked up from reference TRBV5-8 and TRBJ1-2, is EAGVTQSPTHLIKTRGQQATLRCSPISGHTSVYWYQQALGLGLQFLLWYDEGEERNRGNFPPRFSGRQFPNYSSELNVNALELEDSALYLCASSLETRAIYGYTFGSGTRLTVV.

A single count supports this clone. This sequence joins TRBV5-1 and TRBJ2-1, with 11 bases lining up with TRBD2. Trimming took 6 bases from V and 6 from J; bases not matched to a gene: 2. The CDR3 contains 13 residues. The germline CDR1 and CDR2 sequences are SGHRS and YFSETQ. CDR3 in amino acids: CASTLAGGNEQFF. CDR3 nucleotide sequence: TGCGCCAGCACCCTAGCGGGAGGCAATGAGCAGTTCTTC.

The chain carries TRBV2 and TRBJ2-7; 7 bases agree with TRBD1. This CDR3 contains 13 residues. V was pared by 6 bases and J by 3 bases, with 5 bases of the junction left unmatched. The germline CDR1 and CDR2 sequences are SNHLY and FYNNEI. CDR3 region: CASRAGTDYEQYF. DNA for the CDR3: TGTGCCAGCAGGGCCGGGACAGACTACGAGCAGTACTTC.

The V call is TRBV9, the J call TRBJ1-1; 9 nucleotides align to TRBD1. The V gene's germline CDR1 is SGDLS and CDR2 YYNGEE. V lost 2 bases, J lost 1 base, and 6 bases stayed unmatched. CDR3 length equals 16 residues. Written as DNA, the CDR3 is TGTGCCAGCAGCGTCCAGCGGACAGGGGCGAACACTGAAGCTTTCTTT. Translation: CASSVQRTGANTEAFF. The variable domain in full, completed from reference TRBV9 and TRBJ1-1, reads DSGVTQTPKHLITATGQRVTLRCSPRSGDLSVYWYQQSLDQGLQFLIQYYNGEERAKGNILERFSAQQFPDLHSELNLSSLELGDSALYFCASSVQRTGANTEAFFGQGTRLTVV.

Worth noting for this clone: Other DNA sequences of this sample code for an identical CDR3. The rearrangement uses TRBV7-9 and TRBJ2-2, with unresolved D. The germline gives CDR1 SEHNR, CDR2 FQNEAQ (reference sequence). This CDR3 region has 14 residues. Trimming removed 1 base at V and 2 bases at J, with 5 bases between. The chain's CDR3 is CASSLVTNTGELFF. The DNA of the CDR3 is TGTGCCAGCAGCTTAGTGACAAACACCGGGGAGCTGTTTTTT.

The V and J genes are TRBV19 and TRBJ2-1, with a weak D call TRBD2 (6 bases). V lost 5 bases and J lost 7, with 9 bases in between. The CDR3 length is 12 residues. Germline CDR1 reads LNHDA; CDR2 reads SQIVND (reference sequence). CDR3 amino acids: CASSAGTNEQFF. Here the CDR3 DNA reads TGTGCCAGTAGTGCGGGGACTAATGAGCAGTTCTTC.